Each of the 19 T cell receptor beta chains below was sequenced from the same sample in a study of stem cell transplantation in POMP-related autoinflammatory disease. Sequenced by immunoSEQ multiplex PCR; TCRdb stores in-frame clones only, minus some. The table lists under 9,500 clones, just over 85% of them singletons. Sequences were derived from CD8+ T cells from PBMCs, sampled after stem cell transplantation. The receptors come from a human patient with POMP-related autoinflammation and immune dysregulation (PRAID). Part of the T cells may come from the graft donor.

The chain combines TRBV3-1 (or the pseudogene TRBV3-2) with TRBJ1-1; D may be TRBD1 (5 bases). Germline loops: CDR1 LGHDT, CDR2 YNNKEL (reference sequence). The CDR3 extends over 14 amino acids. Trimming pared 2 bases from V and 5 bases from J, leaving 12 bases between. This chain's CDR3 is CASSQPGLRTEAFF. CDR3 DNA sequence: TGTGCCAGCAGCCAACCGGGACTGAGGACTGAAGCTTTCTTT.

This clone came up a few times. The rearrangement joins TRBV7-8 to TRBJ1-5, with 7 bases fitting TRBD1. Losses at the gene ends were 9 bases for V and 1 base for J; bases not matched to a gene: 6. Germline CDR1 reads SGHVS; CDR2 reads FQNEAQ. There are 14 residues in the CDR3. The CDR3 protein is CASKQGISNQPQHF. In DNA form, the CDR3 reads TGTGCCAGTAAACAGGGGATAAGCAATCAGCCCCAGCATTTT.

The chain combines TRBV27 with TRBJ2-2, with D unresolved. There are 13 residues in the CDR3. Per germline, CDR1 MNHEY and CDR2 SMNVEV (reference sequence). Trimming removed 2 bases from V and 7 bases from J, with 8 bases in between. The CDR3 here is CASSLPQGGELFF. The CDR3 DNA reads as TGTGCCAGCAGTTTACCTCAAGGCGGGGAGCTGTTTTTT.

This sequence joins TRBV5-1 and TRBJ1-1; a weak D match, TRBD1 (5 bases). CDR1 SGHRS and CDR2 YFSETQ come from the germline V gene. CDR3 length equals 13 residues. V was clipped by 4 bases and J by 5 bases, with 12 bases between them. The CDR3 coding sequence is TGCGCCAGCAGCCCCCTCAGGGAGACTGAAGCTTTCTTT. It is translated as CASSPLRETEAFF.

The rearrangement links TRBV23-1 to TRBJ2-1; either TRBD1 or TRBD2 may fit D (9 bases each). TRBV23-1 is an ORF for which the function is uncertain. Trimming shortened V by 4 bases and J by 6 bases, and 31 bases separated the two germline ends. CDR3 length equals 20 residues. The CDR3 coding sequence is TGCGCCAGCAGTCTTGCCCCGGGACAGGGAAGAGCGGGAGGATCCAATGAGCAGTTCTTC. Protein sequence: CASSLAPGQGRAGGSNEQFF.

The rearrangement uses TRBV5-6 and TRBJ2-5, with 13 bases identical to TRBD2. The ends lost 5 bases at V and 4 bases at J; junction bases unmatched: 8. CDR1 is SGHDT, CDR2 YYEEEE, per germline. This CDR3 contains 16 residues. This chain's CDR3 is CASSGTSGAVGETQYF. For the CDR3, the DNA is TGTGCCAGCAGTGGGACTAGCGGGGCGGTGGGAGAGACCCAGTACTTC.

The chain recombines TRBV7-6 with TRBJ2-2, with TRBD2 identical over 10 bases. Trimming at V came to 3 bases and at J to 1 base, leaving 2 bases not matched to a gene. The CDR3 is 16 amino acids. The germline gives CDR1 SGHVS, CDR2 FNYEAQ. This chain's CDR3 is CASSFSGGQNTGELFF. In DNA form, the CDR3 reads TGTGCCAGCAGCTTTAGCGGGGGGCAGAACACCGGGGAGCTGTTTTTT.

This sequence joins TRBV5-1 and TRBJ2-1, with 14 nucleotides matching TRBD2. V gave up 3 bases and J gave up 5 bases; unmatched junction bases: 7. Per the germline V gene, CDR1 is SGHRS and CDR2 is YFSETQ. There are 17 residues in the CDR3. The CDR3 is CASSSGTSGRSDNEQFF. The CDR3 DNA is TGCGCCAGCAGCTCCGGGACTAGCGGGAGATCGGACAATGAGCAGTTCTTC.

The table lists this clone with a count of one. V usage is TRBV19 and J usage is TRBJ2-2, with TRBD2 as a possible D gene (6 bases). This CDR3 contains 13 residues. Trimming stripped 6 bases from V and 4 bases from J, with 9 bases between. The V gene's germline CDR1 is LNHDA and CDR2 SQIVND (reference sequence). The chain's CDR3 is CASSYGSTGELFF. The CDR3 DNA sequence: TGTGCCAGTAGCTACGGGAGCACCGGGGAGCTGTTTTTT.

In DNA, the CDR3 is TGTGCCAGCAGTGACGAGGTGGGCGGGTCCTACGAGCAGTACTTC. This encodes CASSDEVGGSYEQYF. This chain connects TRBV25-1 to TRBJ2-7; D is perhaps TRBD2 (5 bases). The CDR3 has 15 amino acids. Per germline, CDR1 MGHDK and CDR2 SYGVNS. Trimming left V 3 bases short and J 1 base short, with 13 bases between.

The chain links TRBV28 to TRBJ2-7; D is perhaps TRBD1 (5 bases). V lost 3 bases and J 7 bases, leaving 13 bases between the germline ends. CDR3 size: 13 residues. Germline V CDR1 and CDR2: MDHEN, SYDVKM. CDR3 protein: CASSLHGAGEQYV. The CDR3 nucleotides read TGTGCCAGCAGTTTGCATGGGGCCGGTGAGCAGTACGTC.

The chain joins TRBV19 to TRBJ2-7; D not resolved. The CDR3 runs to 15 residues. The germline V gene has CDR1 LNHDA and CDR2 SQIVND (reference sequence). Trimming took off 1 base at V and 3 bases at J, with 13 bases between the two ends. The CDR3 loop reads CASSIGLSSGYEQYF. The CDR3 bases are TGTGCCAGTAGTATAGGCCTCTCTTCGGGCTACGAGCAGTACTTC.

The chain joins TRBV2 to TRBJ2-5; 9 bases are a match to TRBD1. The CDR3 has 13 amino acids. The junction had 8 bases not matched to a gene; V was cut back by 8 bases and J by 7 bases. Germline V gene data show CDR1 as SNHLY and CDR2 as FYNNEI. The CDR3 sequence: CASGGQGPRTQYF. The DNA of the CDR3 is TGTGCCAGCGGCGGACAGGGGCCCCGGACCCAGTACTTC.

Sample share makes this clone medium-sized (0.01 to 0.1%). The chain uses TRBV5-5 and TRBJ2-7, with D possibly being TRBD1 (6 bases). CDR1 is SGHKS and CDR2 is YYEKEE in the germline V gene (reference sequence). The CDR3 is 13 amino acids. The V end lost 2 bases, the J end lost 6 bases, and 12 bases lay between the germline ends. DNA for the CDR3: TGTGCCAGCAGCTTCCCAGGGGCTGGCGAGCAGTACTTC. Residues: CASSFPGAGEQYF. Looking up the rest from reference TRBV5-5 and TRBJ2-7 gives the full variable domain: DAGVTQSPTHLIKTRGQQVTLRCSPISGHKSVSWYQQVLGQGPQFIFQYYEKEERGRGNFPDRFSARQFPNYSSELNVNALLLGDSALYLCASSFPGAGEQYFGPGTRLTVT.

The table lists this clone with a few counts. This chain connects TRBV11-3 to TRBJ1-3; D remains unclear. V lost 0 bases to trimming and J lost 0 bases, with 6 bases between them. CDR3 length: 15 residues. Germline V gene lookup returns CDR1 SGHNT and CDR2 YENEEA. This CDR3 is CASSLDSSSGNTIYF. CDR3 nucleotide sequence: TGTGCCAGCAGCTTAGACAGCAGCTCTGGAAACACCATATATTTT.

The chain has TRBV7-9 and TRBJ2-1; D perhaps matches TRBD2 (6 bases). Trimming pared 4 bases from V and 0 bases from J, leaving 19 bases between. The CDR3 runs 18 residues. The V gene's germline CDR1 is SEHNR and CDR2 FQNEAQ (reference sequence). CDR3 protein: CASSSNRAAGSSYNEQFF. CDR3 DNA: TGTGCCAGCAGCTCGAATAGGGCAGCGGGTAGCTCCTACAATGAGCAGTTCTTC.

The CDR3 spells CASSGTGTRMDEQFF. DNA for the CDR3: TGTGCCAGCAGCGGCACCGGGACTAGGATGGATGAGCAGTTCTTC. The rearrangement joins TRBV9 to TRBJ2-1; 8 bases line up with TRBD2. The V and J ends lost 3 bases and 8 bases, in that order; junction bases with no gene match: 10. The CDR3 is made up of 15 amino acids. Looked up from germline, CDR1 is SGDLS and CDR2 is YYNGEE.

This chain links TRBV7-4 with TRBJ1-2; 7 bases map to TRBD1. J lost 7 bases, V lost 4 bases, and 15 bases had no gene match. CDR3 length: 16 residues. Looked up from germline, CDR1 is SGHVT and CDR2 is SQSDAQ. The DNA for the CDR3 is TGTGCCAGCAGCTATCGGGAAGAACAGGGGCTGGGTGGCTACACCTTC. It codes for CASSYREEQGLGGYTF. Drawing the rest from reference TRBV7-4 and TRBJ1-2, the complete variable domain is GAGVSQSPRYKVAKRGRDVALRCDSISGHVTLYWYRQTLGQGSEVLTYSQSDAQRDKSGRPSGRFSAERPERSVSTLKIQRTEQGDSAVYLCASSYREEQGLGGYTFGSGTRLTVV.

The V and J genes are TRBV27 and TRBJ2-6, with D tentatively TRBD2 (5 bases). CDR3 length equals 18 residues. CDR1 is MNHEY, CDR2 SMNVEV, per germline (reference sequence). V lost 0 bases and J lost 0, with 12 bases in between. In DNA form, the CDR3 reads TGTGCCAGCAGTTTATCTACCTTAGGGAGCTCTGGGGCCAACGTCCTGACTTTC. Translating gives CASSLSTLGSSGANVLTF.